This T cell receptor beta chain appears in the sequencing data of a study of blood T cell repertoires in COVID-19. The protocol was immunoSEQ multiplex PCR, while the TCRdb copy is restricted to in-frame clones and leaves out a portion. The data contain approximately 350,000 clones, roughly 90% of them seen just once; the ten biggest clones take up 3%. The germline CDR1 and CDR2 sequences are SGHRS and YFSETQ. V was clipped by 3 bases and J by 3 bases; unmatched bases: 9. The length of the CDR3 is 17 residues. Seattle cases were enrolled at active infection and followed longitudinally. Sequences were obtained from peripheral blood. The V and J genes are TRBV5-1 and TRBJ1-3, with 10 bases matching TRBD1. The TCR originated in a woman aged 30 to 39 with COVID-19, enrolled during active disease. The CDR3 reads CASSYYSTGGGGNTIYF. In DNA, the CDR3 is TGCGCCAGCAGCTACTATTCGACAGGGGGCGGTGGAAACACCATATATTTT. The full variable domain, in which reference TRBV5-1 and TRBJ1-3 provide the parts outside the CDR3, is KAGVTQTPRYLIKTRGQQVTLSCSPISGHRSVSWYQQTPGQGLQFLFEYFSETQRNKGNFPGRFSGRQFSNSRSEMNVSTLELGDSALYLCASSYYSTGGGGNTIYFGEGSWLTVV.